The 18 T cell receptor beta chains below come from one sample, sequenced in a study of shared clonotypes between healthy human individuals. Sequencing was performed with immunoSEQ multiplex PCR; in TCRdb, only in-frame clones are kept and a portion is missing. The sample contains about 2.4 million clones, more than 90% of which appear only once. The sample was naive CD4+ T cells sorted from blood. As to subset: CD45RA+ positively selected. Source of these receptors: a man younger than 35 in good health.

The V call is TRBV5-1, the J call TRBJ2-5; a possible D gene is TRBD2 (6 bases). CDR3 length: 16 residues. V was cut by 4 bases and J by 1 base, with 17 bases left in between. Germline loops: CDR1 SGHRS, CDR2 YFSETQ. The DNA of the CDR3 is TGCGCCAGCAGCCGAAGCCCGGGACTTATCCAAGAGACCCAGTACTTC. This codes for CASSRSPGLIQETQYF.

The V gene is TRBV5-1, the J gene TRBJ1-1; 8 nucleotides match TRBD1. The CDR3 covers 14 residues. Germline V lookup: CDR1 SGHRS, CDR2 YFSETQ. The J segment lost 5 bases and the V segment lost 4 bases, leaving 7 bases of the junction unmatched. The CDR3 region is CASSRQGARTEAFF. The CDR3 DNA follows: TGCGCCAGCAGCCGTCAGGGGGCAAGGACTGAAGCTTTCTTT.

This clone was seen just once. This sequence joins TRBV27 and TRBJ1-2; no firm D call. Germline V lookup: CDR1 MNHEY, CDR2 SMNVEV (reference sequence). This CDR3 has 12 amino acids. Trimming took off 3 bases at V and 8 bases at J, with 10 bases between the two ends. CDR3 protein: CASSFAGFGYTF. The CDR3 nucleotides are TGTGCCAGCAGTTTTGCTGGGTTCGGCTACACCTTC.

This rearrangement joins TRBV5-4 to TRBJ2-7; TRBD1 matches 9 bases. Germline loops: CDR1 SGHNT, CDR2 YYREEE (reference sequence). Trimming removed 1 base from V and 5 bases from J; junction bases left unmatched: 10. This CDR3 has 16 residues. In nucleotides, the CDR3 is TGTGCCAGCAGCTTGCTCCATGCGGGACAGGGCGACGAGCAGTACTTC. Protein sequence: CASSLLHAGQGDEQYF.

This clone was seen only a few times. This chain connects TRBV4-1 to TRBJ1-6, with 10 bases matching TRBD1. The V segment lost 0 bases and the J segment 8 bases; nucleotides outside the gene matches: 4. The length of the CDR3 is 16 residues. Germline values: CDR1 MGHRA, CDR2 YSYEKL. The CDR3 sequence is CASSQDTGQGYSPLHF. Here the CDR3 DNA reads TGCGCCAGCAGCCAAGATACGGGACAGGGGTATTCACCCCTCCACTTT.

Notes on this clone: Other DNA variants within this sample encode the same CDR3. The rearrangement links TRBV6-5 to TRBJ2-3; 7 nucleotides align to TRBD1. With V trimmed by 8 bases and J by 3 bases, 2 bases remained unmatched. Germline assignment: CDR1 MNHEY and CDR2 SVGAGI. The CDR3 loop spans 12 amino acids. The CDR3 spells CASSQGTDTQYF. DNA of the CDR3: TGTGCCAGCTCACAGGGGACAGATACGCAGTATTTT.

The V and J genes are TRBV2 and TRBJ2-7; unclear D gene. This CDR3 region has 13 residues. Between the trimmed V and J ends, which lost 8 bases and 1 base, there was a span of 12 bases. The V gene's germline CDR1 is SNHLY and CDR2 FYNNEI. CDR3 DNA: TGTGCCAGCTATATAACAGAATCCTACGAGCAGTACTTC. This translates into CASYITESYEQYF.

As concerns this clone: Different DNA sequences within this sample yield the same CDR3. This chain links TRBV5-4 with TRBJ2-7; 12 bases are shared with TRBD1. The V gene end was trimmed by 3 bases and the J gene end by 2 bases; junction bases not matched to a gene: 0. Germline V gene sequence: CDR1 SGHNT, CDR2 YYREEE (reference sequence). The CDR3 is 14 residues long. The CDR3 DNA reads TGTGCCAGCAGCTGGGACAGGGGGCCCTACGAGCAGTACTTC. Protein product: CASSWDRGPYEQYF.

The CDR3 DNA follows: TGCGCCAGCAGCTTGGGCCGGGACGTACGCTCTGGGGCCAACGTCCTGACTTTC. Protein sequence: CASSLGRDVRSGANVLTF. The rearrangement links TRBV5-1 to TRBJ2-6, with D possibly called TRBD1 or TRBD2 (5 bases each). The CDR3 has 18 amino acids. The V and J ends lost 0 bases and 0 bases respectively, with 13 bases between them. Germline values: CDR1 SGHRS, CDR2 YFSETQ.

This clone was counted a single time. The chain is built from TRBV5-1 and TRBJ2-7; D might be TRBD1 (5 bases). Germline-derived CDR1 and CDR2 are SGHRS and YFSETQ. Between the trimmed V and J ends, which lost 1 base and 5 bases, there was a span of 13 bases. CDR3 length: 14 residues. CDR3 DNA: TGCGCCAGCAGCTTGCAAGGGGATGCCGACGAGCAGTACTTC. Amino acid sequence: CASSLQGDADEQYF.

The chain has TRBV7-2 and TRBJ2-7; possible D gene TRBD1, 6 bases. The V end lost 7 bases, the J end lost 2 bases, and 12 bases lay between the germline ends. This CDR3 has 13 residues. CDR1 is SGHTA, CDR2 FQGNSA, per germline. CDR3 bases: TGTGCCAGCACCGCCCAGGGGCCCTACGAGCAGTACTTC. The encoded protein is CASTAQGPYEQYF.

This chain links TRBV11-2 with TRBJ2-5; TRBD1 matches 9 bases. This CDR3 is 16 amino acids long. CDR1 and CDR2 (germline): SGHAT, FQNNGV. The V segment lost 1 base and the J segment 1 base; nucleotides outside the gene matches: 4. CDR3 nucleotides: TGTGCCAGCAGCTTAGCCGGGACAGGGATCCAAGAGACCCAGTACTTC. It codes for CASSLAGTGIQETQYF.

This clone has only a few counts. In the same sample, other DNA sequences code for this CDR3. The chain carries TRBV7-9 and TRBJ1-5; D unclear. The CDR3 is 12 amino acids. V was clipped by 5 bases and J by 6 bases, with 8 bases between them. CDR1 SEHNR and CDR2 FQNEAQ come from the germline V gene (reference sequence). CDR3 amino acids: CASSLGPQPQHF. The CDR3 region has the DNA TGTGCCAGCAGCCTAGGTCCTCAGCCCCAGCATTTT.

The DNA for the CDR3 is TGTGCTAGTGGCCCAGAGTCCTTAGCCAAAAACATTCAGTACTTC. Residues: CASGPESLAKNIQYF. The chain uses TRBV12-5 and TRBJ2-4; D not certain. Germline CDR1 and CDR2: LGHNT and FRNRAP. Trimming took off 6 bases at V and 0 bases at J, with 12 bases between the two ends. The CDR3 sequence is 15 residues long.

V gene TRBV9 combines with J gene TRBJ2-2; D gene unclear. The CDR3 totals 16 residues. CDR1 and CDR2 (germline): SGDLS, YYNGEE. V gave up 3 bases and J gave up 0 bases, with 12 bases separating them. DNA for the CDR3: TGTGCCAGCAGCGAGTCCGGCCGCGCGAACACCGGGGAGCTGTTTTTT. Its protein is CASSESGRANTGELFF.

The chain is built from TRBV28 and TRBJ2-1, with a tentative D call TRBD1 (5 bases). V dropped 2 bases and J dropped 4 bases, with 12 bases sitting between them. CDR1 MDHEN and CDR2 SYDVKM come from the germline V gene. This CDR3 has 15 residues. DNA for the CDR3: TGTGCCAGCAGTTTAGGGCCCGCAGGGTACAATGAGCAGTTCTTC. Protein: CASSLGPAGYNEQFF.

The V gene is TRBV18, the J gene TRBJ2-4; possibly TRBD1 for D (5 bases). CDR3 length equals 16 residues. V dropped 1 base and J dropped 0 bases, with 10 bases sitting between them. Germline V CDR1 and CDR2: KGHSH, LQKENI. The CDR3 loop is CASSPLARGAKNIQYF. CDR3 DNA sequence: TGTGCCAGCTCACCACTGGCTAGGGGAGCCAAAAACATTCAGTACTTC.

This CDR3 is CASSPSGSVTYYEQYF. Written as DNA, the CDR3 is TGTGCCAGCAGCCCTAGCGGGAGCGTAACCTACTACGAGCAGTACTTC. The J gene is TRBJ2-7, the V gene TRBV7-2, with 10 bases aligning to TRBD2. The CDR3 contains 16 residues. Germline V gives CDR1 SGHTA, CDR2 FQGNSA. Trimming cost V 5 bases and J 3 bases; bases outside gene matches: 10. Variable domain in full (rest from reference TRBV7-2 and TRBJ2-7): GAGVSQSPSNKVTEKGKDVELRCDPISGHTALYWYRQSLGQGLEFLIYFQGNSAPDKSGLPSDRFSAERTGGSVSTLTIQRTQQEDSAVYLCASSPSGSVTYYEQYFGPGTRLTVT.